This TCR beta chain was identified in a study of shared clonotypes between healthy human individuals. Study-level information: CD4 naive and CD4 memory each took three plates per donor, while CD8 naive took two and CD8 memory one.

The study drew its donors from healthy HIV-negative adults without recent acute infections or vaccinations. At deep level, the assay was performed. The authors' processing: ImmunoSEQ sequences covered only the junction and lacked quality scores; filtering therefore differed. The repertoire was sequenced with immunoSEQ multiplex PCR; TCRdb's copy has only in-frame clones and lacks some. V and J calls and clone size are given by that table; D and trimming were obtained from the DNA. This sample has more than 2,000,000 clones, with more than 85% found just once. This CDR3 region has 16 residues. In germline, CDR1 is SNHLY, CDR2 FYNNEI. J gave up 0 bases and V 5 bases, and 6 bases lay outside the gene matches.

The chain carries TRBV2 and TRBJ1-3; 8 nucleotides line up with TRBD1. The receptor was derived from a man younger than 30 in good health. Some clones in this sample may be carry-over from other donors' samples. Sequenced: naive CD4+ T cells from PBMCs. Subset reported: CD45RA+ positively selected. The CDR3 DNA reads TGTGCCAGCAGTCCACAGGGGGACCTCTCTGGAAACACCATATATTTT. Amino acids: CASSPQGDLSGNTIYF.